The 16 T cell receptor beta chains listed next were all sequenced from one sample in a study of blood T cells in healthy people across ages. A second about 6 to 12 cycle PCR used barcoded and J-beta primers. TCRdb re-called the 5' RACE reads with MiXCR, one entry per CDR3 protein. Of over 1,200,000 distinct CDR3 sequences in the sample, around 59% were seen once. Sequenced sample: blood. Every receptor here comes from a young man in good health.

The chain carries TRBV4-1 and TRBJ2-1; 8 bases are a match to TRBD2. CDR1 is MGHRA and CDR2 is YSYEKL in the germline V gene. Trimming cost V 4 bases and J 8 bases; bases outside gene matches: 10. The CDR3 has 15 residues. CDR3 nucleotide sequence: TGCGCCAGCAGCCGCGAAGGGACTAGTGGGTATGAGCAGTTCTTC. Encoded protein: CASSREGTSGYEQFF.

Details on this clonotype: The junction differs from germline at one of its ends, possibly a read error. V and J are TRBV18 and TRBJ2-3; tentatively, D is TRBD1 (6 bases). The germline V gene has CDR1 KGHSH and CDR2 LQKENI. This CDR3 has 15 residues. The CDR3 DNA reads TGTGCCAGCTCACCTGGGCAGGGGAATGGTGATACACAGTATTTT. This codes for CASSPGQGNGDTQYF.

This sequence joins TRBV12-3 or TRBV12-4 and TRBJ1-4, with TRBD1 identical over 7 bases. This CDR3 is built from 14 residues. V lost 8 bases to trimming and J lost 5 bases; unmatched junction nucleotides: 8. The CDR3 is CASSDRVGNEKLFF. The CDR3 DNA reads as TGTGCCAGCTCTGACAGGGTGGGGAATGAAAAACTGTTTTTT.

The gene calls are TRBV4-2 and TRBJ2-4; TRBD1 agrees at 9 bases. The CDR3 runs to 20 residues. V trimming: 0 bases; J trimming: 2 bases; junction bases outside the gene matches: 14. In germline, CDR1 is LGHNA, CDR2 YNFKEQ. The CDR3 here is CASSQEFMDRGGGTKNIQYF. The CDR3 DNA reads as TGTGCCAGCAGCCAAGAATTCATGGACAGGGGTGGCGGAACCAAAAACATTCAGTACTTC.

V gene TRBV20-1 combines with J gene TRBJ1-2; 8 nucleotides agree with TRBD1. Germline CDR1 and CDR2: DFQATT and SNEGSKA (reference sequence). The CDR3 has 16 amino acids. The DNA of the CDR3 is TGCAGAGTCCGACCACCGGACGGACAGGGAGAGTATGGCTACACCTTC. This gives the protein CRVRPPDGQGEYGYTF.

J is TRBJ1-2 and V is TRBV6-6, with TRBD1 identical over 9 bases. This CDR3 comprises 15 residues. Losses at the gene ends were 6 bases for V and 2 bases for J; bases not matched to a gene: 7. The germline gives CDR1 MNHNY, CDR2 SVGAGI (reference sequence). CDR3 sequence: CASRQRTGANYGYTF. In DNA form, the CDR3 reads TGTGCCAGCAGACAGAGGACAGGGGCCAACTATGGCTACACCTTC.

The V call is TRBV7-2, the J call TRBJ2-1; D call uncertain. CDR1 and CDR2 from the germline V gene are SGHTA and FQGNSA. V gave up 7 bases and J gave up 0 bases, with 10 bases separating them. This CDR3 contains 14 residues. The chain's CDR3 is CASTHPSSYNEQFF. As DNA, the CDR3 is TGTGCCAGCACTCACCCGAGCTCCTACAATGAGCAGTTCTTC.

The J gene is TRBJ2-7, the V gene TRBV7-8; D is possibly TRBD2 (6 bases). The last part of the DNA fits TRBJ2-5 better; the J call may be wrong. Germline V gene data show CDR1 as SGHVS and CDR2 as FQNEAQ. The CDR3 is 14 residues long. The CDR3 nucleotides read TGTGCCAGCAGCGAAAAGACTAGGAGGGAGACCCAGTACTTC. Amino acid sequence: CASSEKTRRETQYF.

The genes are TRBV30 and TRBJ1-2; 7 bases map to TRBD1. Losses at the gene ends were 4 bases for V and 1 base for J; bases not matched to a gene: 3. The CDR3 is made up of 13 amino acids. Germline loops: CDR1 GTSNPN, CDR2 SVGIG (reference sequence). Here the CDR3 DNA reads TGTGCCTGGACCCACAGGGGTAACTATGGCTACACCTTC. Its translation is CAWTHRGNYGYTF.

The chain uses TRBV27 and TRBJ2-7; TRBD2 matches 12 bases. Germline CDR1 reads MNHEY; CDR2 reads SMNVEV (reference sequence). With V trimmed by 6 bases and J by 4 bases, 7 bases remained unmatched. CDR3 size: 15 residues. The CDR3 protein is CASRPRGLAGYEQYF. In DNA, the CDR3 is TGTGCCAGCAGGCCTCGGGGACTAGCGGGTTACGAGCAGTACTTC.

This clonotype was counted only a few times. V usage is TRBV4-1 and J usage is TRBJ1-1, with 8 bases fitting TRBD1. Germline loops: CDR1 MGHRA, CDR2 YSYEKL. There are 15 residues in the CDR3. The junction had 7 bases not matched to a gene; V was cut back by 4 bases and J by 3 bases. CDR3: CASSLRGLGDTEAFF. The DNA of the CDR3 is TGCGCCAGCAGCCTCAGGGGGCTTGGTGACACTGAAGCTTTCTTT.

Points on this clonotype: One end of the junction is discordant with germline, which a read error may explain. As DNA, the CDR3 is TGTGCCTGCAGTTTAAGTGTAGGGGCAGAAGGGCAGTACTTC. It yields the protein CACSLSVGAEGQYF. The chain uses TRBV27 and TRBJ2-5; D is perhaps TRBD1 (5 bases). The CDR3 is 14 amino acids. Germline values: CDR1 MNHEY, CDR2 SMNVEV (reference sequence).

The CDR3 region is CASSLADGELFF. In DNA form, the CDR3 reads TGTGCCAGCAGTTTGGCGGATGGGGAGCTGTTTTTT. The chain carries TRBV6-5 and TRBJ2-2; D not certain. CDR1 is MNHEY, CDR2 SVGAGI, per germline. The CDR3 sequence is 12 residues long. V was cut by 4 bases and J by 8 bases, with 8 bases left in between.

The CDR3, as DNA: TGTGCCAGCAGAACCGGACAGCTCTTCTATGGCTACACCTTC. It codes for CASRTGQLFYGYTF. The chain has TRBV28 and TRBJ1-2, with a tentative D call TRBD1 (6 bases). The CDR3 sequence is 14 residues long. With 6 bases removed from V and 4 bases from J, the gap between germline ends came to 15 bases. CDR1 is MDHEN, CDR2 SYDVKM, per germline.

This chain connects TRBV6-2 or TRBV6-3 to TRBJ1-1; D is perhaps TRBD1 (5 bases). The CDR3 extends over 15 amino acids. Germline CDR1 MNHEY, CDR2 SVGEGT. V was cut by 2 bases and J by 1 base, with 11 bases left in between. The CDR3 nucleotides are TGTGCCAGCAGTTACACCCCGAGGGGGAACACTGAAGCTTTCTTT. It yields the protein CASSYTPRGNTEAFF.

V is TRBV4-3 and J is TRBJ2-7, with 13 nucleotides matching TRBD2. J gave up 7 bases and V 2 bases, and 14 bases lay outside the gene matches. CDR1 LGHNA and CDR2 YSLEER come from the germline V gene. The CDR3 length is 18 residues. The CDR3 is CASSQMGLAGWDYNEQYF. DNA for the CDR3: TGCGCCAGCAGCCAAATGGGACTAGCGGGGTGGGACTACAATGAGCAGTACTTC.